This TCR beta chain derives from a study of beta chain features in type 1 diabetes. Study-wide background: Cell yields, age and gender were similar between patients and healthy donors. General study results and limits: A moderate, significant TCRB CDR3 shortening appeared in type 1 diabetes across four CD4+ subsets.

V dropped 1 base and J dropped 1 base, with 4 bases sitting between them. Germline V lookup: CDR1 LGHNA, CDR2 YSLEER. The CDR3 has 13 residues. Investigators reverse transcribed all isolated RNA, so they sequenced expressed TCRB transcripts. Repertoires were generated with immunoSEQ multiplex PCR, while TCRdb's copy carries only in-frame clones and drops some. The sample carries approximately 170,000 clones, approximately 62% recorded once. Points on this clone: Antigen: not known.

Sequenced input: naive CD4+ T cells from blood. This receptor was identified in a man aged 25 to 45 with type 1 diabetes. This chain joins TRBV4-3 and TRBJ1-1; unclear D gene. CDR3 bases: TGCGCCAGCAGCCAAGTGCAGAACACTGAAGCTTTCTTT. It translates to CASSQVQNTEAFF.